This T cell receptor (beta chain) appears in the sequencing data of a study of T cell responses to AZD1222 COVID-19 vaccine. The CDR3 runs 15 residues. Germline CDR1 and CDR2: MNHEY and SVGAGI. The V gene lost 5 bases and the J gene lost 9 bases, with 17 bases spanning the gap. As concerns this clone: The target antigen is unknown.

Profiling relied on immunoSEQ multiplex PCR, and the TCRdb table lists in-frame clones only, not all of them. The profile covers about 180,000 clones, with 94% appearing a single time and under 2% taken by the ten largest. Findings of the study overall: Spike-specific TCR breadth and depth both grew after two AZD1222 doses. In the spike-specific TCR repertoire, nearly half reportedly target unmutated variant regions.

This clonotype was sampled from an adult who received the AZD1222 COVID-19 vaccine. Source: peripheral blood, taken 28 days after the second AZD1222 dose. The chain couples TRBV6-5 to TRBJ1-6, with D perhaps TRBD1 (6 bases). The CDR3 nucleotides read TGTGCCAGCAGTCGGGGACACCAGGGTGGTTCACCCCTCCACTTT. This translates into CASSRGHQGGSPLHF.